This paragraph covers one T cell receptor beta chain sequence. These data originate in a study of siplizumab effects on memory and regulatory T cells. CDR3 length: 14 amino acids. Per the germline V gene, CDR1 is MNHNS and CDR2 is SASEGT. V was cut by 6 bases and J by 5 bases, with 14 bases left in between. Measured with immunoSEQ multiplex PCR; TCRdb has only the in-frame clones, and not every one. The top ten clones hold approximately 0.17% of a sample with approximately 100,000 clones, around 93% of them seen once. The TCR was taken from a human donor in good health. The chain is built from TRBV6-1 and TRBJ1-5; D is uncertain. Sequences were obtained from non-Treg CD4+ T cells sorted from blood. CDR3 protein: CASSTLGPDQPQHF. Written as DNA, the CDR3 is TGTGCCAGCAGCACTCTCGGGCCTGATCAGCCCCAGCATTTT.